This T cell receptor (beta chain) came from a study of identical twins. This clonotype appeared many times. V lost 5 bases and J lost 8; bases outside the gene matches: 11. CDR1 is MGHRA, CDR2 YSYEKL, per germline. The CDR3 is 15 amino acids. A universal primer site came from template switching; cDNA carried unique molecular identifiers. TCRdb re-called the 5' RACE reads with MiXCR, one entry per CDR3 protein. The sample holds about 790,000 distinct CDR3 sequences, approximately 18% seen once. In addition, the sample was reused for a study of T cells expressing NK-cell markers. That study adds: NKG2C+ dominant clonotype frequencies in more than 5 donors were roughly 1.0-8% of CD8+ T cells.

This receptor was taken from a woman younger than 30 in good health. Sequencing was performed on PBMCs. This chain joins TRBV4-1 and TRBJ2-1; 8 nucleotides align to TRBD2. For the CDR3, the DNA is TGCGCCAGCAGCATTATAGCGGGGCCCGTCTATGAGCAGTTCTTC. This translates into CASSIIAGPVYEQFF.